A selection of T cell receptor beta chains follows, all from one sample in a study of human T cells and chemical hapten exposure. TCRdb used MiXCR to reprocess the RACE reads, holding one entry per CDR3 protein. The table records 80,000 to 100,000 distinct CDR3 sequences, roughly a tenth of them present only once. Sequenced material: whole blood, taken in connection with sensitization to the hapten diphenylcyclopropenone (DPC). These receptors were obtained from a woman aged 25 to 45 with alopecia areata. Some clones in this sample may be carry-over from other donors' samples. CDR3s include the opening cysteine and the closing phenylalanine or tryptophan. D genes are given only for firm matches. Rows give clone size only sometimes, using once, few, many, or a class for an expanded clone.

TRBJ2-5,-,TRBV19,TRBD2,CASSRTGTSGSETQYF,TGTGCCAGTAGTAGAACCGGGACTAGCGGGAGTGAGACCCAGTACTTC
TRBJ1-5,many,TRBV4-1,TRBD1,CASSQTTGTAGLGPQHF,TGCGCCAGCAGCCAAACAACCGGGACAGCCGGCTTAGGGCCCCAGCATTTT
TRBJ1-2,-,TRBV6-6,-,CASSTGPNFYGYTF,TGTGCCAGCAGTACAGGGCCAAACTTCTATGGCTACACCTTC
TRBJ1-6,many,TRBV4-3,-,CASSQDLGLRNSPLHF,TGCGCCAGCAGCCAAGACCTGGGTCTAAGGAATTCACCCCTCCACTTT
TRBJ2-1,many,TRBV11-2,-,CASSLGTWEALVLTLYNEQFF,TGTGCCAGCAGCTTAGGGACATGGGAGGCACTAGTCCTTACGCTTTACAATGAGCAGTTCTTC
TRBJ2-3,many,TRBV6-4,-,CASSDSMETDTQYF,TGTGCCAGCAGTGACTCGATGGAGACAGATACGCAGTATTTT
TRBJ2-3,many,TRBV4-1,-,CASSQQGRPDTDTQYF,TGCGCCAGCAGCCAACAGGGACGGCCAGACACAGATACGCAGTATTTT
TRBJ1-5,many,TRBV20-1,-,CSAIPGGINQPQHF,TGCAGTGCTATCCCGGGCGGCATTAATCAGCCCCAGCATTTT
TRBJ2-1,many,TRBV10-3,TRBD2,CAISELSSSGSYEQFF,TGTGCCATCAGTGAGTTGTCGTCTAGCGGGAGCTATGAGCAGTTCTTC
TRBJ1-2,-,TRBV10-3,-,CVISESGPNYGYTF,TGTGTCATCAGTGAGTCGGGTCCGAACTATGGCTACACCTTC